The source of this TCR beta chain is a study of technical replicates of blood from a few donors. CDR3 length: 14 residues. Germline CDR1 and CDR2: SGDLS and YYNGEE. Trimming pared 2 bases from V and 7 bases from J, leaving 15 bases between. Measured with immunoSEQ multiplex PCR; TCRdb has only the in-frame clones, and not every one. The repertoire holds about 82,000 clones, with around 94% as singletons. Material: T cells isolated from PBMCs. This receptor was identified in a human donor in good health. The chain employs TRBV9 and TRBJ2-5; D possibly corresponds to TRBD2 (5 bases). In DNA form, the CDR3 reads TGTGCCAGCAGCGTGGGCAGTGGAGAGGGGACCCAGTACTTC. Its translation is CASSVGSGEGTQYF.